This entry lists 32 T cell receptor beta chains sequenced from one sample in a study of blood T cell repertoires in COVID-19. Produced via immunoSEQ multiplex PCR; TCRdb's table is partial and in-frame only. The data show about 300,000 clones, approximately 83% seen once. The specimen was peripheral blood. Every receptor here comes from a woman between 50 and 59 years old who had recovered from COVID-19.

V gene TRBV7-3 combines with J gene TRBJ1-1; the match to TRBD1 covers 7 bases. Looked up from germline, CDR1 is SGHTA and CDR2 is FQGTGA. The CDR3 sequence is 14 residues long. V gave up 4 bases and J gave up 4 bases; unmatched junction bases: 6. The CDR3 loop reads CASSYRDSSTEAFF. The CDR3 coding sequence is TGTGCCAGCAGCTACCGGGACAGCAGCACTGAAGCTTTCTTT.

The chain recombines TRBV6-5 with TRBJ2-3; tentative D call: TRBD1 (6 bases). Germline V lookup: CDR1 MNHEY, CDR2 SVGAGI. Trimming pared 7 bases from V and 5 bases from J, leaving 13 bases between. This CDR3 region has 13 residues. The CDR3 sequence: CASTPTGGDTQYF. The DNA of the CDR3 is TGTGCCAGCACCCCGACAGGAGGAGATACGCAGTATTTT.

The chain couples TRBV5-1 to TRBJ2-5, with 8 bases fitting TRBD2. V shed 0 bases, J shed 5 bases, and the junction held 9 bases outside the gene matches. The CDR3 has 16 residues. In germline, CDR1 is SGHRS, CDR2 YFSETQ. CDR3 sequence reads: CASSLEVGRALETQYF. CDR3 sequence (DNA): TGCGCCAGCAGCTTGGAGGTCGGGAGGGCCTTGGAGACCCAGTACTTC.

The chain employs TRBV7-8 and TRBJ1-4; D remains unclear. The CDR3 contains 15 residues. V was shortened by 5 bases and J by 0 bases, with 10 bases between the two germline ends. CDR1 and CDR2 from the germline V gene are SGHVS and FQNEAQ. DNA of the CDR3: TGTGCCAGCAGCAGCAACCTAGCAACTAATGAAAAACTGTTTTTT. It encodes CASSSNLATNEKLFF.

The chain recombines TRBV7-2 with TRBJ2-3; TRBD2 is a possible D gene (6 bases). The CDR3 is 15 residues long. Germline-derived CDR1 and CDR2 are SGHTA and FQGNSA. The ends were cut back, 7 bases at V and 0 bases at J, with 14 bases in the middle. CDR3 nucleotide sequence: TGTGCCAGCACCTGGCGGGGAAAGAGCACAGATACGCAGTATTTT. Protein sequence: CASTWRGKSTDTQYF. The complete variable domain, with remaining parts taken from reference TRBV7-2 and TRBJ2-3, reads GAGVSQSPSNKVTEKGKDVELRCDPISGHTALYWYRQSLGQGLEFLIYFQGNSAPDKSGLPSDRFSAERTGGSVSTLTIQRTQQEDSAVYLCASTWRGKSTDTQYFGPGTRLTVL.

The chain is built from TRBV20-1 and TRBJ2-4; 9 bases agree with TRBD2. Germline assignment: CDR1 DFQATT and CDR2 SNEGSKA (reference sequence). Losses at the gene ends were 3 bases for V and 16 bases for J; bases not matched to a gene: 16. CDR3 length: 14 amino acids. CDR3 residues: CSASGASGGLGGYF. The CDR3 DNA follows: TGCAGTGCTAGTGGGGCCAGCGGGGGGCTCGGGGGATACTTC.

The chain combines TRBV7-8 with TRBJ2-1; TRBD1 matches at 7 bases. The CDR3 is made up of 15 amino acids. CDR1 SGHVS and CDR2 FQNEAQ come from the germline V gene. V lost 6 bases and J lost 3; bases outside the gene matches: 8. The CDR3 loop reads CASRTGTALYNEQFF. CDR3 DNA: TGTGCCAGCAGAACCGGGACAGCCCTCTACAATGAGCAGTTCTTC.

This sequence joins TRBV4-1 and TRBJ2-5, with 12 bases aligning to TRBD2. V trimming: 0 bases; J trimming: 2 bases; junction bases outside the gene matches: 7. The CDR3 loop spans 18 amino acids. Germline CDR1 is MGHRA and CDR2 is YSYEKL. This CDR3 is CASSQEVLAGGRQETQYF. CDR3 sequence (DNA): TGCGCCAGCAGCCAAGAAGTCCTAGCGGGGGGGAGGCAAGAGACCCAGTACTTC.

The rearrangement uses TRBV29-1 and TRBJ1-4; D is uncertain. This CDR3 is 13 amino acids long. In germline, CDR1 is SQVTM, CDR2 ANQGSEA. V was pared by 4 bases and J by 4 bases, with 10 bases between. This CDR3 reads CSVGGFLNEKLFF. The CDR3 coding sequence is TGCAGCGTTGGAGGGTTCCTTAATGAAAAACTGTTTTTT.

This chain uses TRBV5-6 with TRBJ1-6; TRBD1 matches at 8 bases. The V and J ends lost 1 base and 7 bases, in that order; junction bases with no gene match: 1. The germline V gene encodes CDR1 SGHDT and CDR2 YYEEEE. CDR3 length: 14 residues. CDR3 sequence reads: CASSLRTGNSPLHF. CDR3 sequence (DNA): TGTGCCAGCAGCTTGCGGACAGGGAATTCACCCCTCCACTTT.

This sequence joins TRBV9 and TRBJ2-3; a weak D match, TRBD1 (5 bases). CDR3 length equals 14 residues. Germline CDR1 and CDR2: SGDLS and YYNGEE. V lost 0 bases and J 5 bases, leaving 10 bases between the germline ends. CDR3 sequence: CASSVAVGVDTQYF. The DNA for the CDR3 is TGTGCCAGCAGCGTAGCCGTAGGGGTAGATACGCAGTATTTT.

V usage is TRBV5-1 and J usage is TRBJ2-7; 8 bases line up with TRBD1. Trimming at V came to 4 bases and at J to 5 bases, leaving 8 bases not matched to a gene. The germline CDR1 and CDR2 sequences are SGHRS and YFSETQ. The CDR3 extends over 14 amino acids. CDR3 sequence: CASSHGTGGNEQYF. CDR3 DNA sequence: TGCGCCAGCAGCCACGGTACAGGGGGTAACGAGCAGTACTTC.

On this clone itself: This sample includes further DNA sequences coding for the same CDR3. V usage is TRBV7-3 and J usage is TRBJ1-1; 7 bases are a match to TRBD1. Trimming cost V 5 bases and J 1 base; bases outside gene matches: 4. The CDR3 has 14 residues. Germline CDR1 reads SGHTA; CDR2 reads FQGTGA. This chain's CDR3 is CASSPRQGNTEAFF. In DNA, the CDR3 is TGTGCCAGCAGCCCGCGACAGGGGAACACTGAAGCTTTCTTT.

The CDR3 DNA is TGTGCCAGCTCACAGGCTAGCCCCTACAATGAGCAGTTCTTC. It is translated as CASSQASPYNEQFF. The V call is TRBV18, the J call TRBJ2-1; perhaps TRBD2 as D (5 bases). The CDR3 runs to 14 residues. CDR1 and CDR2 (germline): KGHSH, LQKENI. V was clipped by 4 bases and J by 2 bases, with 9 bases between them.

The chain recombines TRBV28 with TRBJ1-5, with TRBD1 matching over 10 bases. The trim removed 3 bases at V and 7 bases at J, leaving 3 bases unmatched. This CDR3 has 14 amino acids. Germline lookup yields CDR1 MDHEN and CDR2 SYDVKM. The CDR3 nucleotides read TGTGCCAGCAGTTTGACAGGGGGCCGACAGCCCCAGCATTTT. It encodes CASSLTGGRQPQHF.

The J gene is TRBJ2-7, the V gene TRBV4-3; tentative D call: TRBD2 (6 bases). The germline V and J ends were trimmed by 4 bases and 0 bases, with 10 bases remaining between them. The CDR3 consists of 14 residues. Germline V gene data show CDR1 as LGHNA and CDR2 as YSLEER. CDR3 in DNA: TGCGCCAGCAGCCGAGGCGGGGACTCCTACGAGCAGTACTTC. Residues: CASSRGGDSYEQYF.

The chain couples TRBV2 to TRBJ2-7, with 13 positions matching TRBD2. Germline assignment: CDR1 SNHLY and CDR2 FYNNEI. The junction had 5 bases not matched to a gene; V was cut back by 0 bases and J by 6 bases. CDR3 length: 16 amino acids. DNA of the CDR3: TGTGCCAGCAGTGAAGCCTTACTAGCGGGAGGGGGCGAGCAGTACTTC. It translates to CASSEALLAGGGEQYF.

This clone was counted at least ten times. The V and J genes are TRBV6-4 and TRBJ2-1; D call uncertain. Trimming removed 4 bases at V and 0 bases at J, with 10 bases between. Germline V lookup: CDR1 MRHNA, CDR2 SNTAGT. The CDR3 has 15 residues. The CDR3 region is CASSARDNSYNEQFF. DNA of the CDR3: TGTGCCAGCAGTGCAAGAGACAACTCCTACAATGAGCAGTTCTTC.

This chain connects TRBV10-1 to TRBJ2-7, with D hard to call. The V gene lost 0 bases and the J gene lost 2 bases, with 11 bases spanning the gap. CDR3 size: 15 residues. Germline V gene sequence: CDR1 WNHNN, CDR2 SYGVQD (reference sequence). In nucleotides, the CDR3 is TGCGCCAGCAGTGAGTCGAGCCGGTTCCCCTACGAGCAGTACTTC. This codes for CASSESSRFPYEQYF.

This chain joins TRBV7-2 and TRBJ1-1; no definite D call. V shed 8 bases and J shed 0 bases, with 13 bases lying between them. CDR1 and CDR2 from the germline V gene are SGHTA and FQGNSA. The CDR3 loop spans 14 amino acids. The CDR3, as DNA: TGTGCCAGCTTACTGAGCGGGGTGAACACTGAAGCTTTCTTT. This sequence encodes CASLLSGVNTEAFF.

The chain has TRBV28 and TRBJ2-2, with 10 bases aligning to TRBD1. Germline loops: CDR1 MDHEN, CDR2 SYDVKM. V gave up 4 bases and J gave up 0 bases; unmatched junction bases: 8. The CDR3 has 18 amino acids. Here the CDR3 reads CASSSPGTGATNTGELFF. The CDR3 nucleotides read TGTGCCAGCAGTTCGCCCGGGACAGGGGCCACGAACACCGGGGAGCTGTTTTTT.

A single count supports this clone. The V and J genes are TRBV28 and TRBJ2-7; 11 bases align to TRBD1. This CDR3 is built from 12 residues. V was clipped by 6 bases and J by 9 bases; unmatched bases: 4. The germline V gene has CDR1 MDHEN and CDR2 SYDVKM. The CDR3 sequence: CASRPGTGGQYF. The CDR3 region has the DNA TGTGCCAGCAGGCCTGGGACAGGGGGGCAGTACTTC. The whole variable domain, filled in from reference TRBV28 and TRBJ2-7, reads DVKVTQSSRYLVKRTGEKVFLECVQDMDHENMFWYRQDPGLGLRLIYFSYDVKMKEKGDIPEGYSVSREKKERFSLILESASTNQTSMYLCASRPGTGGQYFGPGTRLTVT.

The rearrangement joins TRBV6-2 or TRBV6-3 to TRBJ1-1, with D perhaps TRBD1 (5 bases). CDR3 length: 18 residues. Germline loops: CDR1 MNHEY, CDR2 SVGEGT. The ends were cut back, 2 bases at V and 4 bases at J, with 23 bases in the middle. The CDR3 coding sequence is TGTGCCAGCAGTTACACAAGTGGGGCAGGGTCCCCCGGCACTGAAGCTTTCTTT. Translated: CASSYTSGAGSPGTEAFF.

This chain joins TRBV4-3 and TRBJ1-1; a possible D gene is TRBD1 (6 bases). The ends were cut back, 4 bases at V and 8 bases at J, with 14 bases in the middle. This CDR3 comprises 13 residues. In germline, CDR1 is LGHNA, CDR2 YSLEER. CDR3: CASSPRQAAEAFF. The CDR3 coding sequence is TGCGCCAGCAGCCCACGACAGGCGGCCGAAGCTTTCTTT.

This clone was detected only a few times. The CDR3: CASRDIEWNTEAFF. CDR3 sequence (DNA): TGTGCCAGTAGGGACATCGAATGGAACACTGAAGCTTTCTTT. V is TRBV19 and J is TRBJ1-1; weak D call: TRBD1 (5 bases). V lost 6 bases and J lost 1, with 12 bases in between. The germline CDR1 and CDR2 sequences are LNHDA and SQIVND (reference sequence). The CDR3 is 14 residues long.

The J gene is TRBJ2-2, the V gene TRBV7-3; no reliable D call. The CDR3 has 14 amino acids. In germline, CDR1 is SGHTA, CDR2 FQGTGA. Trimming left V 3 bases short and J 4 bases short, with 9 bases between. This CDR3 reads CASSFGRSTGELFF. In DNA, the CDR3 is TGTGCCAGCAGCTTTGGCAGGTCCACCGGGGAGCTGTTTTTT.

The rearrangement uses TRBV7-2 and TRBJ2-7; 10 bases agree with TRBD2. After removal of 7 bases from V and 3 bases from J, the junction contained 9 bases not matched to a gene. The CDR3 totals 15 residues. Germline V lookup: CDR1 SGHTA, CDR2 FQGNSA. CDR3 DNA: TGTGCCAGCACCAGGACTAGCGGTGGGTACTACGAGCAGTACTTC. Its protein is CASTRTSGGYYEQYF.

The chain links TRBV30 to TRBJ2-3, with D perhaps matching TRBD2 (5 bases). Trimming cost V 1 base and J 0 bases, with 14 bases left between them. CDR1 is GTSNPN, CDR2 SVGIG, per germline (reference sequence). This CDR3 is 16 amino acids long. The CDR3 sequence: CAWSGSSGTSTDTQYF. The DNA of the CDR3 is TGTGCCTGGAGTGGTTCAAGCGGTACTAGCACAGATACGCAGTATTTT.

This clone was recorded once. V and J are TRBV7-2 and TRBJ2-7; TRBD2 matches 8 bases. V shed 5 bases, J shed 6 bases, and the junction held 12 bases outside the gene matches. Germline CDR1 is SGHTA and CDR2 is FQGNSA. The length of the CDR3 is 15 residues. The CDR3 nucleotides are TGTGCCAGCAGCATCGACGGACGGGAGGGGGGCGAGCAGTACTTC. Translated: CASSIDGREGGEQYF. The variable domain in full, with the rest retrieved from reference TRBV7-2 and TRBJ2-7, is GAGVSQSPSNKVTEKGKDVELRCDPISGHTALYWYRQSLGQGLEFLIYFQGNSAPDKSGLPSDRFSAERTGGSVSTLTIQRTQQEDSAVYLCASSIDGREGGEQYFGPGTRLTVT.

The J gene is TRBJ1-2, the V gene TRBV14, with no clear D. Per germline, CDR1 SGHDN and CDR2 FVKESK. The V and J ends lost 1 base and 7 bases respectively, with 16 bases between them. CDR3 length equals 15 residues. The CDR3: CASSQAPGSLGGYTF. The CDR3 DNA reads TGTGCCAGCAGCCAAGCTCCCGGGTCCCTAGGTGGCTACACCTTC.

This chain connects TRBV28 to TRBJ2-5; unclear D gene. Trimming pared 2 bases from V and 0 bases from J, leaving 7 bases between. This CDR3 is 14 amino acids long. Germline CDR1 and CDR2: MDHEN and SYDVKM. CDR3 coding DNA: TGTGCCAGCAGTTTAGTACAGAACCAAGAGACCCAGTACTTC. Residues: CASSLVQNQETQYF.

This clone is a singleton in its sample. The chain has TRBV27 and TRBJ1-2; TRBD1 matches at 7 bases. Germline V gives CDR1 MNHEY, CDR2 SMNVEV (reference sequence). This CDR3 is 14 amino acids long. With 6 bases clipped from V and 0 bases from J, the junction kept 4 bases outside the gene matches. CDR3 amino acids: CASRRQGSNYGYTF. CDR3 nucleotides: TGTGCCAGCAGGCGACAGGGCTCTAACTATGGCTACACCTTC.